Each of the 21 T cell receptor beta chains below was sequenced from the same sample in a study of T cell repertoires in cytomegalovirus infection. Their antigens are not known. TCRdb processed the reads anew with MiXCR; each CDR3 protein has one entry. The sample carries tens of thousands of distinct CDR3 sequences, 20% to 25% recorded once. What was sequenced was PBMCs, sequenced either directly or after in vitro stimulation (not recorded which). These receptors were taken from a human donor in good health (CMV status not recorded). Some clones in this sample may be carry-over from other donors' samples.

The V gene is TRBV12-5, the J gene TRBJ2-2, with D uncertain. V was shortened by 7 bases and J by 1 base, with 16 bases between the two germline ends. CDR1 LGHNT and CDR2 FRNRAP come from the germline V gene. The CDR3 extends over 16 amino acids. CDR3 nucleotides: TGTGCTAGTGCCCCCTCAATGGTAAAGAACACCGGGGAGCTGTTTTTT. Its protein is CASAPSMVKNTGELFF.

This clonotype was seen at least ten times. The rearrangement uses TRBV7-9 and TRBJ2-5, with D unclear. The CDR3 has 12 amino acids. The V gene lost 1 base and the J gene lost 5 bases, with 5 bases spanning the gap. Germline V gene data show CDR1 as SEHNR and CDR2 as FQNEAQ (reference sequence). CDR3 sequence: CASSLVGETQYF. DNA of the CDR3: TGTGCCAGCAGCTTAGTGGGGGAGACCCAGTACTTC.

In its sample, this clonotype was seen a few times. The chain's CDR3 is CASSLLGGGSRDTEAFF. CDR3 bases: TGTGCCAGCAGTTTATTGGGTGGGGGAAGTCGGGACACTGAAGCTTTCTTT. This sequence joins TRBV27 and TRBJ1-1; tentatively, D is TRBD1 (5 bases). The CDR3 is 17 residues long. Trimming took off 1 base at V and 3 bases at J, with 18 bases between the two ends. CDR1 is MNHEY and CDR2 is SMNVEV in the germline V gene (reference sequence).

The gene calls are TRBV23-1 and TRBJ2-7; 15 bases agree with TRBD2. TRBV23-1 is an ORF, and what it does is uncertain. CDR3 length: 19 residues. The trim removed 0 bases at V and 4 bases at J, leaving 10 bases unmatched. The CDR3 is CASSQSGTSGRSSKYEQYV. DNA for the CDR3: TGCGCCAGCAGTCAATCGGGGACTAGCGGGAGGTCCTCTAAGTACGAGCAGTACGTC.

This chain uses TRBV20-1 with TRBJ1-1; D unresolved. The germline V gene has CDR1 DFQATT and CDR2 SNEGSKA (reference sequence). Deletions cut 1 base from V and 0 bases from J, with 12 bases between. This CDR3 is built from 15 residues. The CDR3 loop reads CSARVDVGLNTEAFF. The CDR3 DNA is TGCAGTGCTAGAGTGGACGTCGGCTTGAACACTGAAGCTTTCTTT.

This clonotype was observed a handful of times. This rearrangement joins TRBV6-6 to TRBJ2-5, with TRBD1 matching 9 bases. V lost 4 bases to trimming and J lost 9 bases; unmatched junction nucleotides: 6. Looked up from germline, CDR1 is MNHNY and CDR2 is SVGAGI (reference sequence). This CDR3 is 13 amino acids long. CDR3 nucleotide sequence: TGTGCCAGCAGTTCGGACAGGGGATATGCCCAGTACTTC. Protein product: CASSSDRGYAQYF.

This clonotype was recorded at least ten times. The V call is TRBV7-2, the J call TRBJ1-5; D unresolved. This CDR3 has 13 residues. Germline V gene data show CDR1 as SGHTA and CDR2 as FQGNSA. Trimming removed 5 bases at V and 2 bases at J, with 7 bases between. The DNA for the CDR3 is TGTGCCAGCAGCCAGGTCCGCAATCAGCCCCAGCATTTT. Its protein is CASSQVRNQPQHF.

This clonotype has ten or more counts. The chain links TRBV28 to TRBJ1-4, with D unresolved. The CDR3 spans 14 residues. Germline V gene data show CDR1 as MDHEN and CDR2 as SYDVKM. V was cut by 5 bases and J by 6 bases, with 13 bases left in between. The CDR3 nucleotides read TGTGCCAGCAGTACGGGCGGGGTAGATGAAAAACTGTTTTTT. Amino acids: CASSTGGVDEKLFF.

This clonotype was detected only once. V and J are TRBV7-2 and TRBJ2-3; D is unclear. CDR1 SGHTA and CDR2 FQGNSA come from the germline V gene. V was clipped by 2 bases and J by 4 bases, with 13 bases between them. This CDR3 comprises 15 residues. CDR3 nucleotide sequence: TGTGCCAGCAGCTTATATGGGCAGGCGGCAGATACGCAGTATTTT. Translated: CASSLYGQAADTQYF.

The rearrangement joins TRBV12-5 to TRBJ2-5; tentatively, D is TRBD1 (6 bases). V was pared by 10 bases and J by 5 bases, with 23 bases between. The CDR3 has 15 amino acids. Per the germline V gene, CDR1 is LGHNT and CDR2 is FRNRAP. The CDR3 protein is CATTRGMTGSETQYF. DNA for the CDR3: TGTGCTACCACCCGAGGAATGACAGGTAGCGAGACCCAGTACTTC.

The table lists this clonotype with a few counts. The rearrangement joins TRBV6-5 to TRBJ1-1; D call uncertain. Germline V gene data show CDR1 as MNHEY and CDR2 as SVGAGI. CDR3 size: 13 residues. Trimming stripped 6 bases from V and 0 bases from J, with 8 bases between. CDR3 sequence (DNA): TGTGCCAGCAGCCTCCTTATGAACACTGAAGCTTTCTTT. Its translation is CASSLLMNTEAFF.

This clonotype was detected only a few times. The chain recombines TRBV5-1 with TRBJ1-1, with D possibly matching TRBD1 (6 bases). The CDR3 is 13 amino acids. V was trimmed by 4 bases and J by 1 base, leaving 8 bases between them. CDR1 and CDR2 (germline): SGHRS, YFSETQ. DNA of the CDR3: TGCGCCAGCAGCCAGGGACAGAACACTGAAGCTTTCTTT. Protein sequence: CASSQGQNTEAFF.

The J gene is TRBJ2-2, the V gene TRBV27; 9 bases fit TRBD1. The CDR3 is 15 amino acids. The germline V gene has CDR1 MNHEY and CDR2 SMNVEV (reference sequence). V was pared by 4 bases and J by 3 bases, with 3 bases of the junction left unmatched. In nucleotides, the CDR3 is TGTGCCAGCAGTTCCGGGACAGGGCACACCGGGGAGCTGTTTTTT. Residues: CASSSGTGHTGELFF.

The chain links TRBV9 to TRBJ2-2, with 7 bases fitting TRBD2. Germline CDR1 reads SGDLS; CDR2 reads YYNGEE. The ends lost 0 bases at V and 1 base at J; junction bases unmatched: 6. This CDR3 contains 17 residues. CDR3: CASSVEAGAGNTGELFF. The CDR3, as DNA: TGTGCCAGCAGCGTAGAGGCGGGAGCGGGGAACACCGGGGAGCTGTTTTTT.

The chain has TRBV14 and TRBJ2-3; D gene ambiguous. With 4 bases removed from V and 6 bases from J, the gap between germline ends came to 11 bases. Germline assignment: CDR1 SGHDN and CDR2 FVKESK. CDR3 size: 13 residues. CDR3 DNA: TGTGCCAGCAGCCCTGGAATCCGGGATACGCAGTATTTT. This sequence encodes CASSPGIRDTQYF. Based on the CDR3 plus reference TRBV14 and TRBJ2-3, the full variable domain is EAGVTQFPSHSVIEKGQTVTLRCDPISGHDNLYWYRRVMGKEIKFLLHFVKESKQDESGMPNNRFLAERTGGTYSTLKVQPAELEDSGVYFCASSPGIRDTQYFGPGTRLTVL.

This clonotype has just a few counts. This sequence joins TRBV7-6 and TRBJ2-5; TRBD1 is a possible D gene (5 bases). Trimming shortened V by 5 bases and J by 4 bases, and 11 bases separated the two germline ends. The V gene's germline CDR1 is SGHVS and CDR2 FNYEAQ. The CDR3 extends over 13 amino acids. CDR3 bases: TGTGCCAGCAGCGCAGGGATGCGAGAGACCCAGTACTTC. Protein product: CASSAGMRETQYF.

This chain joins TRBV12-3 or TRBV12-4 and TRBJ2-5; TRBD2 aligns across 9 bases. Losses at the gene ends were 1 base for V and 4 bases for J; bases not matched to a gene: 1. CDR3 size: 14 residues. The CDR3 region is CASSLELAGETQYF. The CDR3 nucleotides are TGTGCCAGCAGTTTAGAACTAGCGGGAGAGACCCAGTACTTC.

Remarks on this clonotype: The CDR3 ends on some other residue instead of the conserved phenylalanine or tryptophan, so this is likely a read error. The J gene is TRBJ1-2, the V gene TRBV4-1, with D perhaps TRBD1 (5 bases). The CDR3 extends over 15 amino acids. With 3 bases removed from V and 5 bases from J, the gap between germline ends came to 16 bases. Looked up from germline, CDR1 is MGHRA and CDR2 is YSYEKL. CDR3 sequence (DNA): TGCGCCAGCAGCCAGGTACAGGCGCGGAGGTATGGCTACACCATC. This sequence encodes CASSQVQARRYGYTI.

This clonotype has more than one count but fewer than ten. This chain links TRBV6-2 or TRBV6-3 with TRBJ2-3; D gene ambiguous. Germline V CDR1 and CDR2: MNHEY, SVGEGT. Deletions cut 2 bases from V and 0 bases from J, with 15 bases between. The CDR3 spans 17 residues. CDR3 loop: CASSYPAVGHSTDTQYF. The CDR3 coding sequence is TGTGCCAGCAGTTACCCGGCCGTGGGCCATAGCACAGATACGCAGTATTTT.

The rearrangement joins TRBV6-2 or TRBV6-3 to TRBJ2-2; 9 bases match TRBD1. The germline V gene encodes CDR1 MNHEY and CDR2 SVGEGT. The ends lost 5 bases at V and 3 bases at J; junction bases unmatched: 4. The CDR3 loop spans 15 amino acids. CDR3 DNA sequence: TGTGCCAGCAGTCAGACAGGGGGTGACACCGGGGAGCTGTTTTTT. It codes for CASSQTGGDTGELFF.

This chain links TRBV23-1 with TRBJ2-3; unclear D gene. TRBV23-1 qualifies as an ORF whose function is uncertain. There are 14 residues in the CDR3. Trimming took off 4 bases at V and 5 bases at J, with 13 bases between the two ends. CDR3 sequence: CASSLVSGRDTQYF. The CDR3 bases are TGCGCCAGCAGTCTGGTTTCGGGTCGAGATACGCAGTATTTT.